This T cell receptor (beta chain) was sequenced in a study of T-cell reconstitution after alpha-beta-depleted transplantation in children. Unique molecular identifiers tagged the TCRbeta library. One entry per CDR3 protein, called by TCRdb with MiXCR from the PCR reads. The profile shows approximately 510,000 distinct CDR3 sequences, around 19% of them singletons. The sample holds a few counts of this clonotype. The sequencing used PBMCs from the stem cell graft donor, collected from the stem cell graft. This receptor was identified in a human donor who donated a stem cell graft to a child with acute lymphoblastic leukemia.

This chain's CDR3 is CASSPFSYGYTF. CDR3 DNA sequence: TGTGCCAGCAGCCCCTTTAGCTATGGCTACACCTTC. This chain uses TRBV7-3 with TRBJ1-2; D is ambiguous. The V end was cut by 5 bases, the J end by 4 bases, with 8 bases between. This CDR3 is 12 amino acids long. CDR1 and CDR2 (germline): SGHTA, FQGTGA.